Listed below are T cell receptor beta chains from one sample, sequenced in a study of blood T cell repertoires in COVID-19. Method: immunoSEQ multiplex PCR; TCRdb's copy keeps in-frame clones and lacks some. The sample lists 85,000 to 130,000 clones, around 83% occurring once. The specimen was peripheral blood. These receptor sequences come from a woman aged 80 or over with active or convalescent COVID-19. Each CDR3 is given with its conserved first and last residue. Fields, in order: D gene, J gene, V gene, clone size, CDR3 DNA, CDR3 protein. The D gene is left open where the match is weak. Size is stated for part of the rows, as once, few or many counts, or as a class when the clone is expanded.

TRBD1	TRBJ1-4	TRBV19	.	TGTGCCAGTAGGACGCCGGGACAGGGATACGAAAAACTGTTTTTT	CASRTPGQGYEKLFF
.	TRBJ1-2	TRBV28	.	TGTGCCAGCAGCCCGACAAGAGGCTACACCTTC	CASSPTRGYTF
TRBD2	TRBJ2-1	TRBV2	.	TGTGCCAGCATGGGGCTAGCGGGGTTGAGTGAGCAGTTCTTC	CASMGLAGLSEQFF
.	TRBJ1-1	TRBV11-1	once	TGTGCCAGCAGCTTAGACAGTCACAACACTGAAGCTTTCTTT	CASSLDSHNTEAFF
.	TRBJ2-7	TRBV29-1	.	TGCAGCGTTGAGGGGGCGCCCAACGAGCAGTACTTC	CSVEGAPNEQYF
.	TRBJ1-4	TRBV18	.	TGTGCCAGCTCACCGGGGGCTGAGACTAATGAAAAACTGTTTTTT	CASSPGAETNEKLFF
TRBD1	TRBJ2-3	TRBV5-6	.	TGTGCCAGCAGCTTGGAGTCTCATAAACAGGGGTTTACAGATACGCAGTATTTT	CASSLESHKQGFTDTQYF
.	TRBJ1-1	TRBV18	.	TGTGCCAGCTCACCAATGGACAGTGAAGCTTTCTTT	CASSPMDSEAFF
.	TRBJ2-6	TRBV7-9	.	TGTGCCAGCCCGGAGGAGGGCGCGCCTGGGGCCAACGTCCTGACTTTC	CASPEEGAPGANVLTF
TRBD2	TRBJ2-5	TRBV11-2	few	TGTGCCAGCAGCTTAGGCGGGGGAACCCGAGAGACCCAGTACTTC	CASSLGGGTRETQYF